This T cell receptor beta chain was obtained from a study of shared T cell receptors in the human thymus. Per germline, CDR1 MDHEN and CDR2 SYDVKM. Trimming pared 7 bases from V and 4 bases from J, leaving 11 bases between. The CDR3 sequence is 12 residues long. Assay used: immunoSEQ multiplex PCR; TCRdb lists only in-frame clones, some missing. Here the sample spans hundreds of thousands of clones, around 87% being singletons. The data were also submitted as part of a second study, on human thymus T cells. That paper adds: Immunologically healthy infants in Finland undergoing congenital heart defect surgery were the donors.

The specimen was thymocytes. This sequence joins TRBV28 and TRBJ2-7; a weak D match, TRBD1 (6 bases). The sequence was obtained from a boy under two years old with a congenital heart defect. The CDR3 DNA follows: TGTGCCAGCACCTTCAGGGGTTACGAGCAGTACTTC. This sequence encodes CASTFRGYEQYF. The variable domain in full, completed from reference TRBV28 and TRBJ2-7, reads DVKVTQSSRYLVKRTGEKVFLECVQDMDHENMFWYRQDPGLGLRLIYFSYDVKMKEKGDIPEGYSVSREKKERFSLILESASTNQTSMYLCASTFRGYEQYFGPGTRLTVT.